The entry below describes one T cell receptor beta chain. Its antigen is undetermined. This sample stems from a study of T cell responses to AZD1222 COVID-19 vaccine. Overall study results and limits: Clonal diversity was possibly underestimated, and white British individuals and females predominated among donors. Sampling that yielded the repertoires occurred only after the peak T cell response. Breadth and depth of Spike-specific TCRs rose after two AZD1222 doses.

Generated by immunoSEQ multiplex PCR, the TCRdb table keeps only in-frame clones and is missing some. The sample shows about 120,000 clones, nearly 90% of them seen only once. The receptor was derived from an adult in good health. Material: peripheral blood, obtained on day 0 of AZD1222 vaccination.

CDR3 amino acids: CASSARQGLIEAFF. DNA of the CDR3: TGTGCCAGCAGCGCTCGGCAGGGACTTATTGAAGCTTTCTTT. The chain employs TRBV11-2 and TRBJ1-1; D possibly corresponds to TRBD1 (5 bases). This CDR3 region has 14 residues. The ends were cut back, 5 bases at V and 7 bases at J, with 17 bases in the middle. Germline values: CDR1 SGHAT, CDR2 FQNNGV.